This TCR beta chain emerged from a study of blood T cell repertoires in COVID-19. Study context: The United States, Italy and Spain supplied acute and convalescent COVID-19 samples. Sources were T cells, B-cell-depleted T cells, or PBMCs; the material itself was cDNA or gDNA.

This clone was recorded only once. Per germline, CDR1 SGHRS and CDR2 YFSETQ. The V gene end was trimmed by 4 bases and the J gene end by 4 bases; junction bases not matched to a gene: 12. The CDR3 loop spans 16 amino acids. Assay: immunoSEQ multiplex PCR; the TCRdb copy retains only in-frame clones and omits some. The sample lists hundreds of thousands of clones; over 70% were seen once. Sequenced input: peripheral blood. The J gene is TRBJ2-7, the V gene TRBV5-1, with 9 bases lining up with TRBD1. This sequence originates from a woman of 80 years or more with acute or convalescent COVID-19. Here the CDR3 reads CASSRREQGATYEQYF. The CDR3 nucleotides read TGCGCCAGCAGCCGGCGTGAACAGGGGGCAACTTACGAGCAGTACTTC. The whole variable domain, remainder taken from reference TRBV5-1 and TRBJ2-7, is KAGVTQTPRYLIKTRGQQVTLSCSPISGHRSVSWYQQTPGQGLQFLFEYFSETQRNKGNFPGRFSGRQFSNSRSEMNVSTLELGDSALYLCASSRREQGATYEQYFGPGTRLTVT.